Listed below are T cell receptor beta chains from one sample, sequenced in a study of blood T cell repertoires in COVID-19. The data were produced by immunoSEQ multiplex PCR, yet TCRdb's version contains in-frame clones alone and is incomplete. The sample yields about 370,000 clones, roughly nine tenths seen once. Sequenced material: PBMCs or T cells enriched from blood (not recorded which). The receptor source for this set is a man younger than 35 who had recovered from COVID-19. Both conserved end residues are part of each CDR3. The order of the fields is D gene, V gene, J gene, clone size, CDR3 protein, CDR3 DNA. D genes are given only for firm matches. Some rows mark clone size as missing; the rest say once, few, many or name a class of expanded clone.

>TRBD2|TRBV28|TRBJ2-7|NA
CASSGAAAGGYEQYF
TGTGCCAGCAGTGGCGCGGCAGCGGGAGGGTACGAGCAGTACTTC
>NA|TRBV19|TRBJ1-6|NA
CASSDSGGSPLHF
TGTGCCAGTTCAGACAGCGGGGGTTCACCCCTCCACTTT
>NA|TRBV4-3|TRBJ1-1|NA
CASSQDAHRGNTEAFF
TGCGCCAGCAGCCAAGATGCCCATAGGGGAAACACTGAAGCTTTCTTT
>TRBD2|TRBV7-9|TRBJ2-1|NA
CASSSDGTSGRGSNEQFF
TGTGCCAGCAGCTCCGACGGGACTAGCGGGAGGGGGTCCAATGAGCAGTTCTTC
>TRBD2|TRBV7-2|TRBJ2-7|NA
CASSPRPPLAGAGEQYF
TGTGCCAGCAGCCCGCGGCCCCCTCTAGCGGGAGCGGGCGAGCAGTACTTC
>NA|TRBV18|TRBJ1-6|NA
CASSPPEQNSPLHF
TGTGCCAGCTCACCACCAGAACAGAATTCACCCCTCCACTTT
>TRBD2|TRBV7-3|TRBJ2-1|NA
CASSTTSGGTHNEQFF
TGTGCCAGCAGCACGACTAGCGGGGGGACCCACAATGAGCAGTTCTTC
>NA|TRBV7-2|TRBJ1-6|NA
CASSLGAPGINSPLHF
TGTGCCAGCAGCTTAGGAGCGCCGGGTATTAATTCACCCCTCCACTTT
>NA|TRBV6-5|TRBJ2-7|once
CASSYARGGSEYF
TGTGCCAGCAGTTACGCAAGGGGCGGTTCCGAGTACTTC
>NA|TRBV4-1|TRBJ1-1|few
CASSQTGAANTEAFF
TGCGCCAGCAGCCAAACTGGGGCAGCGAACACTGAAGCTTTCTTT
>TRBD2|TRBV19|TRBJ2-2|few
CASSTSGANTGELFF
TGTGCCAGTAGTACTAGCGGGGCCAACACCGGGGAGCTGTTTTTT
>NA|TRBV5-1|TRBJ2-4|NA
CASSSGGRRNIQYF
TGCGCCAGCAGCTCAGGGGGGCGCAGAAACATTCAGTACTTC
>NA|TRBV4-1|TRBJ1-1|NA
CASSQEGVNTEAFF
TGCGCCAGCAGCCAAGAAGGGGTGAACACTGAAGCTTTCTTT
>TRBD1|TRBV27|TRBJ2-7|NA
CASRGQHSYEQYF
TGTGCCAGCAGGGGACAGCATTCCTACGAGCAGTACTTC
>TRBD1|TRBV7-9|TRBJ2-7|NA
CASSTNRGRLEQYF
TGTGCCAGCAGTACAAACAGGGGGCGTCTCGAGCAGTACTTC
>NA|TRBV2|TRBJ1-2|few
CASREDRTNYGYTF
TGTGCCAGCAGGGAAGACAGGACTAACTATGGCTACACCTTC
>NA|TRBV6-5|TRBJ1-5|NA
CASSPNSNQPQHF
TGTGCCAGCAGTCCAAATAGCAATCAGCCCCAGCATTTT
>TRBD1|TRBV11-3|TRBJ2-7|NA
CASSLSLGTGGKQYF
TGTGCCAGCAGCTTATCTCTAGGGACAGGGGGAAAGCAGTACTTC
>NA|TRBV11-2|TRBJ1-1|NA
CASSLVRGATEAFF
TGTGCCAGCAGCTTAGTTCGGGGGGCCACTGAAGCTTTCTTT
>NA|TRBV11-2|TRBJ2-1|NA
CASSLDRREQFF
TGTGCCAGCAGCTTAGATCGTCGTGAGCAGTTCTTC
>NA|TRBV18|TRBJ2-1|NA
CASSPLEAVSSYNEQFF
TGTGCCAGCTCACCCCTCGAAGCGGTTTCCTCCTACAATGAGCAGTTCTTC
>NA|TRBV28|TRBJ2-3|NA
CASSLWRLTDTQYF
TGTGCCAGCAGTTTATGGCGGCTCACAGATACGCAGTATTTT
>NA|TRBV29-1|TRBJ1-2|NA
CSVMWATNYGYTF
TGCAGCGTCATGTGGGCCACTAACTATGGCTACACCTTC
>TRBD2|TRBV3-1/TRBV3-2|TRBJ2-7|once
CASSQGTSGADEQYF
TGTGCCAGCAGCCAAGGCACTAGCGGGGCCGACGAGCAGTACTTC
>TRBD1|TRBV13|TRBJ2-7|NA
CASSLGGQGYEQYF
TGTGCCAGCAGCTTAGGGGGACAGGGTTACGAGCAGTACTTC
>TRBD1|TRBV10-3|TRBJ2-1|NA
CAISEPRQGQFF
TGTGCCATCAGTGAGCCCCGACAGGGGCAGTTCTTC
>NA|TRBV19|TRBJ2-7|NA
CASSIGTNYEQYF
TGTGCCAGTAGTATCGGGACAAACTACGAGCAGTACTTC
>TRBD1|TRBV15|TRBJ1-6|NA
CATSDRQGNSPLHF
TGTGCCACCAGCGACCGACAGGGGAATTCACCCCTCCACTTT
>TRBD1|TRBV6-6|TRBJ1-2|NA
CASTHWTGGHGYTF
TGTGCCAGCACCCACTGGACAGGGGGCCATGGCTACACCTTC
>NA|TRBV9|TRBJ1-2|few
CASSPRGGDGPYGYTF
TGTGCCAGCAGCCCCCGCGGCGGGGACGGCCCCTATGGCTACACCTTC
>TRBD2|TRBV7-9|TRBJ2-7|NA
CASTREGNEQYF
TGTGCCAGCACCCGGGAGGGGAACGAGCAGTACTTC
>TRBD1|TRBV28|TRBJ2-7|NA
CASSSPLLFSGTGLSGQYF
TGTGCCAGCAGTTCACCTCTACTCTTCTCCGGGACAGGCCTTTCTGGGCAGTACTTC
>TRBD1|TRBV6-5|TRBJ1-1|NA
CASSYTGVSSGTEAFF
TGTGCCAGCAGTTACACAGGGGTGTCGTCGGGCACTGAAGCTTTCTTT
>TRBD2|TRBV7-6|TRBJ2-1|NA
CASSLGGLSYNEQFF
TGTGCCAGCAGCTTAGGGGGACTATCTTACAATGAGCAGTTCTTC
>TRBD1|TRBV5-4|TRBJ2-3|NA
CASSPDRGQVDTQYF
TGTGCCAGCAGTCCGGACAGGGGGCAGGTAGATACGCAGTATTTT
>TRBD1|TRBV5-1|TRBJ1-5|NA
CASSSPGQGDYSNQPQHF
TGCGCCAGCAGCTCTCCGGGACAGGGGGATTATAGCAATCAGCCCCAGCATTTT
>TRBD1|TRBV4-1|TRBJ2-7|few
CASSLQGAYEQYF
TGCGCCAGCAGTCTACAGGGGGCGTACGAGCAGTACTTC
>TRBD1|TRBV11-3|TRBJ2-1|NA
CASTDRQGIGEQFF
TGTGCCAGCACCGATAGACAGGGTATCGGTGAGCAGTTCTTC